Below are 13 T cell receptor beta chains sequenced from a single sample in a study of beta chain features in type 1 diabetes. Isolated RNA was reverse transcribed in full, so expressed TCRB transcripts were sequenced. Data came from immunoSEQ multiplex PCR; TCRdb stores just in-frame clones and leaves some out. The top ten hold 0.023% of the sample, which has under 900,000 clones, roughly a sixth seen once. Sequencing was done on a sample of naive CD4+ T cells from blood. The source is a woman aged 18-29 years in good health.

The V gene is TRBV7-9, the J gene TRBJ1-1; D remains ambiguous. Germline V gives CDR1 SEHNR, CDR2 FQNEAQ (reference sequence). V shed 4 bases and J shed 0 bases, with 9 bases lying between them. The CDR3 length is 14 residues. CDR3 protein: CASSSQRLNTEAFF. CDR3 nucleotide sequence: TGTGCCAGCAGCTCACAGAGGCTGAACACTGAAGCTTTCTTT.

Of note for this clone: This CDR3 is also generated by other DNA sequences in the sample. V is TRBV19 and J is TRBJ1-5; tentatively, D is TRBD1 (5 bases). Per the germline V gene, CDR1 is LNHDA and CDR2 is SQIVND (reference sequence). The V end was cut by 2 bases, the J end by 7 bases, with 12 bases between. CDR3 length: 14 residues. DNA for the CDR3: TGTGCCAGTAGTATATCGGGGGGGGGACAGCCCCAGCATTTT. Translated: CASSISGGGQPQHF.

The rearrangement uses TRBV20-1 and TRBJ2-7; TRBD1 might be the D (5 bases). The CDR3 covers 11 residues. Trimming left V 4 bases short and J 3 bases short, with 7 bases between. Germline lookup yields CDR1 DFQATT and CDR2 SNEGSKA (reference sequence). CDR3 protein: CSATTGYEQYF. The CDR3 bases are TGCAGTGCTACTACAGGCTACGAGCAGTACTTC.

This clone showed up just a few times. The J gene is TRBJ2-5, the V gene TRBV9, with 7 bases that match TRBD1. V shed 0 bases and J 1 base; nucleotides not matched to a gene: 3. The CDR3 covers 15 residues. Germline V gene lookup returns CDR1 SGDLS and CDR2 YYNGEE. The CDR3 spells CASSVAQGIQETQYF. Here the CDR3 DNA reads TGTGCCAGCAGCGTAGCACAGGGGATCCAAGAGACCCAGTACTTC.

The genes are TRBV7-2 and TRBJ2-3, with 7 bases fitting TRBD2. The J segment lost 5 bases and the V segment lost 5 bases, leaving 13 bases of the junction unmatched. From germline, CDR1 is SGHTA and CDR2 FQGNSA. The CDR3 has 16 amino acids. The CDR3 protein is CASSPSTSAGQDTQYF. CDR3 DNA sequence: TGTGCCAGCAGCCCTAGCACTAGCGCCGGACAAGATACGCAGTATTTT.

The CDR3 loop is CASTPGNTYEQYF. Written as DNA, the CDR3 is TGTGCCAGTACCCCGGGGAACACCTACGAGCAGTACTTC. This chain joins TRBV19 and TRBJ2-7; TRBD2 might be the D (5 bases). Germline V gene sequence: CDR1 LNHDA, CDR2 SQIVND (reference sequence). CDR3 length equals 13 residues. Trimming shortened V by 7 bases and J by 2 bases, and 12 bases separated the two germline ends.

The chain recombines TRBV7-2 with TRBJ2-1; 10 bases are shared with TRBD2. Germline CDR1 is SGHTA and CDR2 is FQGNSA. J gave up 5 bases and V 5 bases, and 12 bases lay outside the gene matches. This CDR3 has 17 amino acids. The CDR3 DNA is TGTGCCAGCAGCACCAGGACTAGCGGACGGGCTAACAATGAGCAGTTCTTC. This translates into CASSTRTSGRANNEQFF. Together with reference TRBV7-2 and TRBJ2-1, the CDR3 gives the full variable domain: GAGVSQSPSNKVTEKGKDVELRCDPISGHTALYWYRQSLGQGLEFLIYFQGNSAPDKSGLPSDRFSAERTGGSVSTLTIQRTQQEDSAVYLCASSTRTSGRANNEQFFGPGTRLTVL.

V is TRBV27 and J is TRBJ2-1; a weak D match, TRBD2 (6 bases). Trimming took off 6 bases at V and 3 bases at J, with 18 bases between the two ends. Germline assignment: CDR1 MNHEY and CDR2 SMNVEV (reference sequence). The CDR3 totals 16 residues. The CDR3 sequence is CASRSNKAGFYNEQFF. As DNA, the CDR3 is TGTGCCAGCAGATCAAATAAGGCGGGGTTCTACAATGAGCAGTTCTTC.

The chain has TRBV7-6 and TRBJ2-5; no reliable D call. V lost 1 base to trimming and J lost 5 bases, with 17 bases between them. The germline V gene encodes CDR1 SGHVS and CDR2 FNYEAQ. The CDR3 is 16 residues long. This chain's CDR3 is CASSLGGTSFGETQYF. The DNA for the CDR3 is TGTGCCAGCAGCTTAGGGGGTACATCTTTCGGGGAGACCCAGTACTTC. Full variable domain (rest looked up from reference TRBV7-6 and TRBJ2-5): GAGVSQSPRYKVTKRGQDVALRCDPISGHVSLYWYRQALGQGPEFLTYFNYEAQQDKSGLPNDRFSAERPEGSISTLTIQRTEQRDSAMYRCASSLGGTSFGETQYFGPGTRLLVL.

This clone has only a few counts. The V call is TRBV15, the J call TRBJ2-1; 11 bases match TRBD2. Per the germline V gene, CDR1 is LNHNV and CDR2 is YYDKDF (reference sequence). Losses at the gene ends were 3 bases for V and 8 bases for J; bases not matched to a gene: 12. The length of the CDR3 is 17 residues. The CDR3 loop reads CATSSDYELAGADEQFF. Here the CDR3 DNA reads TGTGCCACCAGCAGCGACTATGAACTAGCGGGAGCTGATGAGCAGTTCTTC. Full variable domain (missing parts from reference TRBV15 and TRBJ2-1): DAMVIQNPRYQVTQFGKPVTLSCSQTLNHNVMYWYQQKSSQAPKLLFHYYDKDFNNEADTPDNFQSRRPNTSFCFLDIRSPGLGDTAMYLCATSSDYELAGADEQFFGPGTRLTVL.

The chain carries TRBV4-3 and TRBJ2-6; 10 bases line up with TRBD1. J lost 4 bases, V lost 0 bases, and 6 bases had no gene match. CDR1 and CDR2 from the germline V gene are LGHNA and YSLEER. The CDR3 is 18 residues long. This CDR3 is CASSQDLGQGVGANVLTF. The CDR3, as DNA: TGCGCCAGCAGCCAAGATCTAGGACAGGGGGTCGGGGCCAACGTCCTGACTTTC.

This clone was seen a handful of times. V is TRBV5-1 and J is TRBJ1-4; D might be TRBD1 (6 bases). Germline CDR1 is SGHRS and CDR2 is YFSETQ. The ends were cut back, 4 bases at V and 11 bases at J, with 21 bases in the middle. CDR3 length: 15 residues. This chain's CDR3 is CASSPRTEMKEKLFF. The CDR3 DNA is TGCGCCAGCAGCCCGCGGACAGAGATGAAGGAGAAACTGTTTTTT.

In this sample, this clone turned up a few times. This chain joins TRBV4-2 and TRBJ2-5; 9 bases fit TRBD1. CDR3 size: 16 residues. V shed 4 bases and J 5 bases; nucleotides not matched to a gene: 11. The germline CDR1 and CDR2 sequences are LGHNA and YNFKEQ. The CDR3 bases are TGTGCCAGCAGCCCGACCCGAGACAGGGGGAGCGAGACCCAGTACTTC. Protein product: CASSPTRDRGSETQYF.